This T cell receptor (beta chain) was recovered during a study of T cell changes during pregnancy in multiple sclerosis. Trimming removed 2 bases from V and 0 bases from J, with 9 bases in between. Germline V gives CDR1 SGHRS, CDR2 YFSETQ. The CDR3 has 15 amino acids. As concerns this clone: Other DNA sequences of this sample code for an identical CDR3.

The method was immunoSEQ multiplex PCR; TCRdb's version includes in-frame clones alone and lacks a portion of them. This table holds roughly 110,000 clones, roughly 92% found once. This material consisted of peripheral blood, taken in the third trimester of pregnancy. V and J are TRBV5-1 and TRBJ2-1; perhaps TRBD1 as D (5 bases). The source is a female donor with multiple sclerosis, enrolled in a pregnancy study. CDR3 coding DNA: TGCGCCAGCAGCTTAGGACAAGGCTCCTACAATGAGCAGTTCTTC. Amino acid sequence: CASSLGQGSYNEQFF. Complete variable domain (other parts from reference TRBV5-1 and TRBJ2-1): KAGVTQTPRYLIKTRGQQVTLSCSPISGHRSVSWYQQTPGQGLQFLFEYFSETQRNKGNFPGRFSGRQFSNSRSEMNVSTLELGDSALYLCASSLGQGSYNEQFFGPGTRLTVL.